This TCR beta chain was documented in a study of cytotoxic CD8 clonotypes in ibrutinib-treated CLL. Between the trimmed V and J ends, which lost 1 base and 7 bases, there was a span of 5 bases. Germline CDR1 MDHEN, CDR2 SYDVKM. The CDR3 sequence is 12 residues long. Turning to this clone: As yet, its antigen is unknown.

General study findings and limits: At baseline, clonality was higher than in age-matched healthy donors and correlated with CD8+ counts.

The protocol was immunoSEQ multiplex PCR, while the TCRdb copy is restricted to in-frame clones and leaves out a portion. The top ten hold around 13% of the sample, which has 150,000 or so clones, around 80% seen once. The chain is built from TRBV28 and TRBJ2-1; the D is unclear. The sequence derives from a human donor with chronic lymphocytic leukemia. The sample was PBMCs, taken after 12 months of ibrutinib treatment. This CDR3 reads CASSLLRNEQFF. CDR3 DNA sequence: TGTGCCAGCAGTTTATTGCGAAATGAGCAGTTCTTC.